This TCR beta chain originates from a study of blood T cell repertoires in COVID-19. Looking at the study overall: The United States, Italy and Spain supplied acute and convalescent COVID-19 samples. T cells, B-cell-depleted T cells, or PBMCs provided the cDNA or gDNA that served as material.

In the study's own analysis: Amplification of reference gene primers provided the estimated nucleated cell counts. Assay used: immunoSEQ multiplex PCR; TCRdb lists only in-frame clones, some missing. V and J calls plus clone size are reproduced from that table; the DNA served to infer D and trimming. The repertoire has hundreds of thousands of clones, 86% of them found once; the top ten carry roughly 1.4%. The CDR3 extends over 12 amino acids. Germline V gene lookup returns CDR1 LNHDA and CDR2 SQIVND (reference sequence). V was cut by 5 bases and J by 4 bases, with 7 bases left in between. The sequenced sample consisted of peripheral blood. The chain is built from TRBV19 and TRBJ2-3; no firm D call. The source of this sequence is a woman between 25 and 40 years old with active or convalescent COVID-19. CDR3 loop: CASSSSPDTQYF. CDR3 bases: TGTGCCAGTAGTTCATCCCCAGATACGCAGTATTTT.